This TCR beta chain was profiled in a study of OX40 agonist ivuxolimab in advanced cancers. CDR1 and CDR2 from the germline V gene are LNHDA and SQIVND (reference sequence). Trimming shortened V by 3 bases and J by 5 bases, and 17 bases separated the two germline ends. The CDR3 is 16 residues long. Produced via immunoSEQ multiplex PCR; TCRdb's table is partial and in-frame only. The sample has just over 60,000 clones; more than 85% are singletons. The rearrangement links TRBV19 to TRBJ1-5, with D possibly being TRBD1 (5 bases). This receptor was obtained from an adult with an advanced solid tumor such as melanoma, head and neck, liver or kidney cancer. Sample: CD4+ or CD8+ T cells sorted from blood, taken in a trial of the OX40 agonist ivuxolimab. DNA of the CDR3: TGTGCCAGTAGTATGACCCCCCGGGACGGCCATCAGCCCCAGCATTTT. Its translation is CASSMTPRDGHQPQHF.